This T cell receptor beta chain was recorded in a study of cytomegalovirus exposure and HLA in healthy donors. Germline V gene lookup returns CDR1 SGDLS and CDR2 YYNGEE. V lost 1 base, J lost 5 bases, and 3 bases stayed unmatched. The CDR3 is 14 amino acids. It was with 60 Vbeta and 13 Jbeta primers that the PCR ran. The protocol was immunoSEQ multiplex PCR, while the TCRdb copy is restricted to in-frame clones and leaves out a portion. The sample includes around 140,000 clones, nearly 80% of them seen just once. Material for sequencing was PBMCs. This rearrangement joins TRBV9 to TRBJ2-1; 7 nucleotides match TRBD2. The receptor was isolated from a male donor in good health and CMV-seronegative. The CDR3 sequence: CASSVTGGHNEQFF. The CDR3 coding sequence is TGTGCCAGCAGCGTAACGGGGGGACACAATGAGCAGTTCTTC.